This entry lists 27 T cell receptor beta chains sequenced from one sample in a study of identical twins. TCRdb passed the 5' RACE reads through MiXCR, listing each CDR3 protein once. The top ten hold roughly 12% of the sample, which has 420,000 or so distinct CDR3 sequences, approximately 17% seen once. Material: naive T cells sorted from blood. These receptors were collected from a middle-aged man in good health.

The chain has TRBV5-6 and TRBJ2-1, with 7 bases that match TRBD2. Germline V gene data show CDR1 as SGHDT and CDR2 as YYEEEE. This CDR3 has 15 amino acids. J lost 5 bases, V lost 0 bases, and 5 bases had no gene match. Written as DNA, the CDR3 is TGTGCCAGCAGCTTGGTCCTAGCGGCGAACAATGAGCAGTTCTTC. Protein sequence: CASSLVLAANNEQFF. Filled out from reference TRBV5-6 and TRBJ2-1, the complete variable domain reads DAGVTQSPTHLIKTRGQQVTLRCSPKSGHDTVSWYQQALGQGPQFIFQYYEEEERQRGNFPDRFSGHQFPNYSSELNVNALLLGDSALYLCASSLVLAANNEQFFGPGTRLTVL.

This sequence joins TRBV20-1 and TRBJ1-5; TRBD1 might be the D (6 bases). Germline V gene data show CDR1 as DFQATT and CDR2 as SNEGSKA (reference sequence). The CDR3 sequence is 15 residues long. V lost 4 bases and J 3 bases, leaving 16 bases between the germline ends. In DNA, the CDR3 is TGCAGTGCTATTAGGCCCCCGGGGGCCAATCAGCCCCAGCATTTT. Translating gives CSAIRPPGANQPQHF.

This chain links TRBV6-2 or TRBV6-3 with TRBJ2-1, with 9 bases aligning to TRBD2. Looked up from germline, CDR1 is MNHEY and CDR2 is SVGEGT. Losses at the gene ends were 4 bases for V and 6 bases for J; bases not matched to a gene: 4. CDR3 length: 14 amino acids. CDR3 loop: CASSLGLALNEQFF. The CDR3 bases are TGTGCCAGCAGTTTGGGACTAGCCCTCAATGAGCAGTTCTTC.

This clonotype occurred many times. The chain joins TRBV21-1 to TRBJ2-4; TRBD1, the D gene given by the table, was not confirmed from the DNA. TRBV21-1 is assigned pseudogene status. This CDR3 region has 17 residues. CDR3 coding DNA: TGTGCCAGCAGCAAAACCCGGGACAGGGGAGCCAAAAACATTCAGTACTTC. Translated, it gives CASSKTRDRGAKNIQYF.

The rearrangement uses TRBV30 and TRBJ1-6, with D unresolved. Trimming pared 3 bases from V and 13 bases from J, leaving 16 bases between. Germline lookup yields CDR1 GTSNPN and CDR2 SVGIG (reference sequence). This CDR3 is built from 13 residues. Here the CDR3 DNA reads TGTGCCTGGAGCTTGATAGGCGTGGGCCCCCTCCACTTT. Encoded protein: CAWSLIGVGPLHF.

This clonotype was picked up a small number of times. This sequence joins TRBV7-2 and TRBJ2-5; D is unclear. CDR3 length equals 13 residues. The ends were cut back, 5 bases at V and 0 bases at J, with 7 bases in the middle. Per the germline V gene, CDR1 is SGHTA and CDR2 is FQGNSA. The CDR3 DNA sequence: TGTGCCAGCAGCCTCAAGTACCAAGAGACCCAGTACTTC. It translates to CASSLKYQETQYF.

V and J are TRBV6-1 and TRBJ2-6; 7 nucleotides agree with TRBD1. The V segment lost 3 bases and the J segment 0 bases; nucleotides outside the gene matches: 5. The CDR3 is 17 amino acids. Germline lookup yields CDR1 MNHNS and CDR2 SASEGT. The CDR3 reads CASSEADRRSGANVLTF. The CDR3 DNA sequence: TGTGCCAGCAGTGAGGCGGACAGGCGCTCTGGGGCCAACGTCCTGACTTTC.

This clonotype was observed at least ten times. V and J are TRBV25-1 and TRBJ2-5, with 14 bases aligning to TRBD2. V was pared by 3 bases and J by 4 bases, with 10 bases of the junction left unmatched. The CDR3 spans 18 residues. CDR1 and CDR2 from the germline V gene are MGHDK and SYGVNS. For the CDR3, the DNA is TGTGCCAGCAGTGATATGATCGGGACTAGCGGGAGAGGAGAGACCCAGTACTTC. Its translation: CASSDMIGTSGRGETQYF. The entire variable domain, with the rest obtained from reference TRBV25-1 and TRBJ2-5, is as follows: EADIYQTPRYLVIGTGKKITLECSQTMGHDKMYWYQQDPGMELHLIHYSYGVNSTEKGDLSSESTVSRIRTEHFPLTLESARPSHTSQYLCASSDMIGTSGRGETQYFGPGTRLLVL.

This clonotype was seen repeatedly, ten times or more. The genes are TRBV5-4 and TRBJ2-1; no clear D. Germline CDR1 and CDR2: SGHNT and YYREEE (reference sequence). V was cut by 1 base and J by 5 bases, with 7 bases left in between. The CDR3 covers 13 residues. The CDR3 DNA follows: TGTGCCAGCAGCTTGACTGGGAACAATGAGCAGTTCTTC. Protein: CASSLTGNNEQFF.

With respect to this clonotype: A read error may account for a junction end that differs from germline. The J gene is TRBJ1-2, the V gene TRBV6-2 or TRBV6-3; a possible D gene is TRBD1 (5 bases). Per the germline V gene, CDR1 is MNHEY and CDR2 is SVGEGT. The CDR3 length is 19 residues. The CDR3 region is CANSYSWTGRTGHNYGYTF. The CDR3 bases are TGTGCCAACAGTTACTCGTGGACGGGGCGAACCGGGCATAACTATGGCTACACCTTC.

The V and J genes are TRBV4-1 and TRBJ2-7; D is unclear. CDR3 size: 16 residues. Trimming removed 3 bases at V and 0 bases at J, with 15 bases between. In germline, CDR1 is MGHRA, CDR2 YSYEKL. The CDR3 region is CASSQTGPLSSYEQYF. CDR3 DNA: TGCGCCAGCAGCCAGACGGGTCCCCTAAGCTCCTACGAGCAGTACTTC.

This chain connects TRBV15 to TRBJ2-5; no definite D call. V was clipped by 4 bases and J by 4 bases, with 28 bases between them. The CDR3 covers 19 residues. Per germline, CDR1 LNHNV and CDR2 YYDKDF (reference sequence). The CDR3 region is CATSTTGFLGHPPRETQYF. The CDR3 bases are TGTGCCACCAGCACAACTGGGTTTCTGGGCCATCCCCCTCGAGAGACCCAGTACTTC. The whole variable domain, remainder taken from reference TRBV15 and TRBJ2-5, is DAMVIQNPRYQVTQFGKPVTLSCSQTLNHNVMYWYQQKSSQAPKLLFHYYDKDFNNEADTPDNFQSRRPNTSFCFLDIRSPGLGDTAMYLCATSTTGFLGHPPRETQYFGPGTRLLVL.

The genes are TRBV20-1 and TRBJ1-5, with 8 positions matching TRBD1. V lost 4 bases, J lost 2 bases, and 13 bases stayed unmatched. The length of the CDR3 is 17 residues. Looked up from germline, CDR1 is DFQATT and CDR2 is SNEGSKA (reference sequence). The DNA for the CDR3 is TGCAGTGCTAATGGGCAGGGGGCTCCCCTGGGCAATCAGCCCCAGCATTTT. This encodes CSANGQGAPLGNQPQHF.

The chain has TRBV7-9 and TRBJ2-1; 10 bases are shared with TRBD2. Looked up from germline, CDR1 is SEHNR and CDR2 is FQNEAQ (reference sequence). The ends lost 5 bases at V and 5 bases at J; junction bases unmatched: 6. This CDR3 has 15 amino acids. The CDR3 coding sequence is TGTGCCAGCAGCCCTGGACTAGCGGATAACAATGAGCAGTTCTTC. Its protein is CASSPGLADNNEQFF.

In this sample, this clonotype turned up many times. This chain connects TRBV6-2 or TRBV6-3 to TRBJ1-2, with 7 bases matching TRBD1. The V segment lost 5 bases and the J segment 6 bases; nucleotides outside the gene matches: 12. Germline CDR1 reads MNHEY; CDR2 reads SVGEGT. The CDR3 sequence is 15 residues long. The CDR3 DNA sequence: TGTGCCAGCAGTCATAAGATGTCAGGGGGAGATGGCTACACCTTC. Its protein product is CASSHKMSGGDGYTF.

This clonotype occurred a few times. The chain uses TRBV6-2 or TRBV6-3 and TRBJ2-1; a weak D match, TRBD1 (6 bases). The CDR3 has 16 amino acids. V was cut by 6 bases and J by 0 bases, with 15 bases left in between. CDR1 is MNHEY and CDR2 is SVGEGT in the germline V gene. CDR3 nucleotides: TGTGCCAGCAGCCCGGGACACCTGAGCTCCTACAATGAGCAGTTCTTC. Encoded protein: CASSPGHLSSYNEQFF.

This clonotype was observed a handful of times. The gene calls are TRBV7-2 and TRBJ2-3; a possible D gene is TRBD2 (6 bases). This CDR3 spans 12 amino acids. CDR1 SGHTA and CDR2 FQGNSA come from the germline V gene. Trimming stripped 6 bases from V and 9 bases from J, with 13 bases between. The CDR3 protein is CASSPRLGTQYF. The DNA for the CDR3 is TGTGCCAGCAGTCCTAGACTAGGGACGCAGTATTTT.

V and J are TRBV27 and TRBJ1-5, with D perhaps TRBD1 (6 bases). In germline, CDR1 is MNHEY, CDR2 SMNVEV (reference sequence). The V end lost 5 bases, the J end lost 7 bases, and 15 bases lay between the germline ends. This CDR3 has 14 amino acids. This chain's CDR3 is CASSPQGSGQPQHF. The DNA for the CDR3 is TGTGCCAGCAGTCCTCAGGGGAGCGGGCAGCCCCAGCATTTT.

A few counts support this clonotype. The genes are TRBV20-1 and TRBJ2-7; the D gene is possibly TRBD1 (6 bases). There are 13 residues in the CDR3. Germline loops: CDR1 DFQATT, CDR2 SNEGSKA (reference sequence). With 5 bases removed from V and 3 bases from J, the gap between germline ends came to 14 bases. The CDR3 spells CSASQGLSYEQYF. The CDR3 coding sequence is TGCAGTGCTTCCCAGGGGCTCAGCTACGAGCAGTACTTC.

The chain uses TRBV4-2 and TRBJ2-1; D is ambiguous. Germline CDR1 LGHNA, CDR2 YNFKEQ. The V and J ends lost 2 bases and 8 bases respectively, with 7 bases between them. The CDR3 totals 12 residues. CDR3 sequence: CASSQTEDEQFF. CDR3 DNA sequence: TGTGCCAGCAGCCAAACAGAGGATGAGCAGTTCTTC.

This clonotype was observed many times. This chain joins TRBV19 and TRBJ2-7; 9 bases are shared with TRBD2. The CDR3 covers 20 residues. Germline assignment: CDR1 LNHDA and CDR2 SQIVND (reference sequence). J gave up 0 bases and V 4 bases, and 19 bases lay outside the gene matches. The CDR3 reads CASSRRSRDSSGASSYEQYF. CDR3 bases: TGTGCCAGTAGTAGGAGAAGCCGGGACTCTAGCGGGGCGAGCTCCTACGAGCAGTACTTC.

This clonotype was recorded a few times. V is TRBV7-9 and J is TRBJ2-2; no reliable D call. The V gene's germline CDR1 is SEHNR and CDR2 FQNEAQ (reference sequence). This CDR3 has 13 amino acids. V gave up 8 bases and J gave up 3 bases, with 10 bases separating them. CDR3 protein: CASGPRDTGELFF. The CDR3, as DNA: TGTGCCAGCGGGCCTCGGGACACCGGGGAGCTGTTTTTT.

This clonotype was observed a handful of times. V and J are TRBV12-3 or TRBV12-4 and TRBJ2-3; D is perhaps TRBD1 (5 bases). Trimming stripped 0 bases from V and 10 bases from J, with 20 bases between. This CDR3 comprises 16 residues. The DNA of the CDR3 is TGTGCCAGCAGTTTAGCGGCAGGGTTAGGCCCATCGTCGCAGTATTTT. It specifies CASSLAAGLGPSSQYF.

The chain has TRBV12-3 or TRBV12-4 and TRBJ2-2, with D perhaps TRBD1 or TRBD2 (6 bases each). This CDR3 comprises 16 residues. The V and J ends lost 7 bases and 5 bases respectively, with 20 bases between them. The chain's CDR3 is CASILSQGLATGELFF. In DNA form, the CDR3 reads TGTGCCAGCATCCTATCCCAGGGGCTAGCGACCGGGGAGCTGTTTTTT.

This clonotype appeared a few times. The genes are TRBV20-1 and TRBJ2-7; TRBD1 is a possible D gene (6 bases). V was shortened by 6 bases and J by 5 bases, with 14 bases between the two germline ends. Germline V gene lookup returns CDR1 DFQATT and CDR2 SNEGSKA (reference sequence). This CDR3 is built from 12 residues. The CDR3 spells CSAPQGFHEQYF. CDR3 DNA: TGCAGTGCCCCACAGGGTTTCCACGAGCAGTACTTC.

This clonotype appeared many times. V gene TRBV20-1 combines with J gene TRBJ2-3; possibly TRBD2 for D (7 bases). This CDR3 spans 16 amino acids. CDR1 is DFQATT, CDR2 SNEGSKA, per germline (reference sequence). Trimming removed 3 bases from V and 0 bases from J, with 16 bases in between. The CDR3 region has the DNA TGCAGTGCTAGGTCGGGGGGCCCTGCTAGCACAGATACGCAGTATTTT. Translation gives CSARSGGPASTDTQYF.

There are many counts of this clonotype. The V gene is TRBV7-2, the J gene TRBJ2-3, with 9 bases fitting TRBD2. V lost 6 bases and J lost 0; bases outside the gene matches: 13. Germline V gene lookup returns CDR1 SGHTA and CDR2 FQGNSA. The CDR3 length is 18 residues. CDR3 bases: TGTGCCAGCAGTTTACGCGGGAGGGCGGTAACTAGCACAGATACGCAGTATTTT. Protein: CASSLRGRAVTSTDTQYF.